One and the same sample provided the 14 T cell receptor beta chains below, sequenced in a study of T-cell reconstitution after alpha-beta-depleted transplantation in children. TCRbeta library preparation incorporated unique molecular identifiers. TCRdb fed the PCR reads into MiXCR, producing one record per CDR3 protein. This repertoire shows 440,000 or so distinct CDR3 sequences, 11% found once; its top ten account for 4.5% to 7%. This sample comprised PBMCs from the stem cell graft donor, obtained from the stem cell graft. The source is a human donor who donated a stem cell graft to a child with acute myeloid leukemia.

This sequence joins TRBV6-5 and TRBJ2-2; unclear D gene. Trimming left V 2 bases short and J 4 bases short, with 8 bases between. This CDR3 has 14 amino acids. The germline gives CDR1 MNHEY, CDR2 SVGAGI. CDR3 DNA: TGTGCCAGCAGTTACGGGATTGGCACCGGGGAGCTGTTTTTT. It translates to CASSYGIGTGELFF.

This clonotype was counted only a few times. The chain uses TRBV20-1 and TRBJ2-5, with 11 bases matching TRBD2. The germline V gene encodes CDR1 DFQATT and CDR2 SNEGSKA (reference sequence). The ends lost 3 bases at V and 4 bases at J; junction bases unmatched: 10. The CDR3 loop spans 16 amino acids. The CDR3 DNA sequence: TGCAGTGCTAGGCCCACCTTAGCGGGGGGGCTAGAGACCCAGTACTTC. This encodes CSARPTLAGGLETQYF.

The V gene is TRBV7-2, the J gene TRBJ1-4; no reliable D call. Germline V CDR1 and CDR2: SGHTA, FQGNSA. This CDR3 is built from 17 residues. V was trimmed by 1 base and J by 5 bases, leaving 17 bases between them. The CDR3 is CASSLGPGYLINEKLFF. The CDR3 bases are TGTGCCAGCAGCTTAGGTCCAGGATATCTAATAAATGAAAAACTGTTTTTT.

The CDR3 DNA reads as TGTGCCAGCAGCTTAGGCTGGACAGGGGCTTATAATTCACCCCTCCACTTT. It is translated as CASSLGWTGAYNSPLHF. This chain joins TRBV7-2 and TRBJ1-6; 9 nucleotides align to TRBD1. This CDR3 comprises 17 residues. Unmatched junction bases numbered 5, after V lost 1 base and J lost 4 bases. Germline V gene sequence: CDR1 SGHTA, CDR2 FQGNSA.

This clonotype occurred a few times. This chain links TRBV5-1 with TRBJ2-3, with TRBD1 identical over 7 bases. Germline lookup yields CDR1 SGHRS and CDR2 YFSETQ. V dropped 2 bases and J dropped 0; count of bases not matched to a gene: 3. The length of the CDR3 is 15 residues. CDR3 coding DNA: TGCGCCAGCAGCTTAGGGGGCAAGAGCACAGATACGCAGTATTTT. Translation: CASSLGGKSTDTQYF.

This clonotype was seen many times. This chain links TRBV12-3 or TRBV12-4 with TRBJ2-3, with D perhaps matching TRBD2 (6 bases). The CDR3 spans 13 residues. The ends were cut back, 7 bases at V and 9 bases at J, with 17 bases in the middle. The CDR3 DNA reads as TGTGCCAGCACCACTGGGGCGGGGAGGACGCAGTATTTT. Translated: CASTTGAGRTQYF.

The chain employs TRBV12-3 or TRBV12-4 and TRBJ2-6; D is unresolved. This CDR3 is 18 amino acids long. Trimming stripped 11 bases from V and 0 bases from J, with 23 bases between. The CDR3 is CAFCFWAAVVSGANVLTF. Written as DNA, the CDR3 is TGTGCCTTCTGTTTCTGGGCAGCCGTGGTCTCTGGGGCCAACGTCCTGACTTTC.

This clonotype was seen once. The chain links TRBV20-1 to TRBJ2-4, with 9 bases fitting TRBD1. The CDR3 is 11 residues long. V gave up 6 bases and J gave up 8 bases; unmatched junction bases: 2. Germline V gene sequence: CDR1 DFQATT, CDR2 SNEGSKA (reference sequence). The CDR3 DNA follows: TGCAGTGCACGGACAGGGGACATTCAGTACTTC. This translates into CSARTGDIQYF.

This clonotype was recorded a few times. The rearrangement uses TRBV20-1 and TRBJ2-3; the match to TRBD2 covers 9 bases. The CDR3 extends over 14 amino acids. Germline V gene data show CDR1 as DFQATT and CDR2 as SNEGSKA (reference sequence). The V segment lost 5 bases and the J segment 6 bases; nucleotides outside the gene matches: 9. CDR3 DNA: TGCAGTGCTCAGATGTCTAGCGGGAAGGATACGCAGTATTTT. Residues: CSAQMSSGKDTQYF.

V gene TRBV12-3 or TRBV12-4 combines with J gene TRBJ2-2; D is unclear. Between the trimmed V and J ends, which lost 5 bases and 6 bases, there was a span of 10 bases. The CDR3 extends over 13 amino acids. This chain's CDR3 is CASSKVWSGELFF. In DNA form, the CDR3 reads TGTGCCAGCAGTAAAGTTTGGTCCGGGGAGCTGTTTTTT.

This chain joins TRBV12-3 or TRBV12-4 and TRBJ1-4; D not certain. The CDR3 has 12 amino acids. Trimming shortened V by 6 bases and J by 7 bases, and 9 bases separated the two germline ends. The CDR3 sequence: CASSRPAEKLFF. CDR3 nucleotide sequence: TGTGCCAGCAGCCGGCCCGCTGAAAAACTGTTTTTT.

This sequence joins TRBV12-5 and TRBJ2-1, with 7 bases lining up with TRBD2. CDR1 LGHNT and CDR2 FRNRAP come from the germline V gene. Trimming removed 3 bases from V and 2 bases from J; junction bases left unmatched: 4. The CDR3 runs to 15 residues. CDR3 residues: CASGFGRAAYNEQFF. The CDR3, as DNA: TGTGCTAGTGGTTTTGGGAGGGCCGCCTACAATGAGCAGTTCTTC.

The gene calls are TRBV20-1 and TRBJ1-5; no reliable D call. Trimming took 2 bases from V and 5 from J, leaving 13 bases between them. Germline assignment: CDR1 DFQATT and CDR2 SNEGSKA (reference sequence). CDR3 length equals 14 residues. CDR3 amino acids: CSARSPGGDQPQHF. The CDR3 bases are TGCAGTGCTAGAAGTCCGGGAGGAGATCAGCCCCAGCATTTT.

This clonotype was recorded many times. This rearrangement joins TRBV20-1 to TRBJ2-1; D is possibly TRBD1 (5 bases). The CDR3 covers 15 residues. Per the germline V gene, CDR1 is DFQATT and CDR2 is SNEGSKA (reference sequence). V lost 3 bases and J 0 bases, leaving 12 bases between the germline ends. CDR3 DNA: TGCAGTGCTAGGGTAAGGGGAAGCTCCTACAATGAGCAGTTCTTC. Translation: CSARVRGSSYNEQFF.